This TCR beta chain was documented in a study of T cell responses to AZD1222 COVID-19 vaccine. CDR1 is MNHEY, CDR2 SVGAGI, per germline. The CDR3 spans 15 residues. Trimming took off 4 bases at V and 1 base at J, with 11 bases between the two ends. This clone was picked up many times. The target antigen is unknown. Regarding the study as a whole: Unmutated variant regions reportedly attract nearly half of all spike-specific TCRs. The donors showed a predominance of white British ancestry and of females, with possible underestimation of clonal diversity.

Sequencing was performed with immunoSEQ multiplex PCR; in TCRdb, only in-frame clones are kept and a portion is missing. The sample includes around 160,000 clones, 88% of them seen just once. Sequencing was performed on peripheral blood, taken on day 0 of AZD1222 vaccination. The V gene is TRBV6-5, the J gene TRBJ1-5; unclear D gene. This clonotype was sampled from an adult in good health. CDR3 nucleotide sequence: TGTGCCAGCAGTTCCGGCGGGGAAAGCAATCAGCCCCAGCATTTT. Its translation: CASSSGGESNQPQHF.